This TCR beta chain was identified during a study of radiotherapy plus CTLA-4 blockade in lung cancer. Only in-frame clones appear in the TCRdb table, and some are missing; sequencing was by immunoSEQ multiplex PCR. This sample carries about 35,000 clones, around 85% of them seen once, and the ten largest clones take about 5.6%. The length of the CDR3 is 15 residues. The trim removed 3 bases at V and 6 bases at J, leaving 8 bases unmatched. Germline-derived CDR1 and CDR2 are SGHDT and YYEEEE. The TCR originated in a human donor with non-small cell lung cancer who had stable disease on radiotherapy plus ipilimumab. The sample in question was peripheral blood, obtained from a patient treated with radiotherapy plus ipilimumab. The chain recombines TRBV5-6 with TRBJ1-4, with TRBD1 identical over 7 bases. As DNA, the CDR3 is TGTGCCAGCAGCTCAACCGGGACAGAGGATGAAAAACTGTTTTTT. It translates to CASSSTGTEDEKLFF.